This TCR beta chain was retrieved from a study of blood T cell repertoires in COVID-19. Study-wide background: In each case, the material was cDNA or gDNA derived from T cells, B-cell-depleted T cells, or PBMCs.

Participant ages covered roughly 18 to 89 years across about 22 US areas. Original analysis: Estimates of nucleated cell counts were drawn from the amplification of reference gene primers. Here immunoSEQ multiplex PCR was the method, and the copy in TCRdb shows in-frame clones only, minus some. The V and J calls and clone size are taken from that table; D and trimming were inferred from the DNA. The table shows roughly 250,000 clones, with 70% to 90% occurring only once. There are 16 residues in the CDR3. V shed 4 bases and J 0 bases; nucleotides not matched to a gene: 6. Germline-derived CDR1 and CDR2 are KGHSH and LQKENI.

This TCR came from a woman aged 25 to 39 who had recovered from COVID-19. The chain is built from TRBV18 and TRBJ2-1, with 7 bases lining up with TRBD1. Input material: PBMCs or T cells enriched from blood (not recorded which). Written as DNA, the CDR3 is TGTGCCAGCTCACTACAGGGGCCCAGCTCCTACAATGAGCAGTTCTTC. Its protein product is CASSLQGPSSYNEQFF.